This note documents a single T cell receptor beta chain sequence. The sample originates from a study of HIV-infected patients and healthy controls. Whole blood was used without fractionation, so all unsorted peripheral T cells were included. Reverse transcription used 500 to 550 ng RNA and constant-region primers for alpha and beta. Alpha and beta chain libraries were made separately by chain-specific third strand synthesis with multiplexing indices. The library had 12-nucleotide molecular identifiers formed by two random hexamers joined together. TCRdb fed the 5' RACE reads into MiXCR, producing one record per CDR3 protein. The sample records roughly 13,000 distinct CDR3 sequences, about a tenth being singletons. Germline V gives CDR1 MNHEY, CDR2 SVGAGI. The CDR3 spans 14 residues. Trimming removed 6 bases from V and 0 bases from J, with 9 bases in between.

The specimen was blood. This receptor was taken from an adult in good health. The chain employs TRBV6-5 and TRBJ2-1, with a weak D call TRBD2 (5 bases). The CDR3 here is CASSPDFSYNEQFF. The CDR3 bases are TGTGCCAGCAGCCCGGACTTCTCCTACAATGAGCAGTTCTTC.